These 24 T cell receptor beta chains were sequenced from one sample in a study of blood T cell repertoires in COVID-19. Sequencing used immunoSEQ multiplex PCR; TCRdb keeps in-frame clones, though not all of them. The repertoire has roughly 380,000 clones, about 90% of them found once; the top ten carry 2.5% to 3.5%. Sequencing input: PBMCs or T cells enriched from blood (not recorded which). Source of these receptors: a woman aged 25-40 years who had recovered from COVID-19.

This CDR3 is CSASRGTRGQKGNQPQHF. For the CDR3, the DNA is TGCAGTGCTAGTAGGGGGACCAGGGGGCAGAAAGGGAATCAGCCCCAGCATTTT. The V call is TRBV20-1, the J call TRBJ1-5; 8 nucleotides align to TRBD1. Trimming at V came to 3 bases and at J to 4 bases, leaving 17 bases not matched to a gene. The CDR3 covers 18 residues. Germline loops: CDR1 DFQATT, CDR2 SNEGSKA (reference sequence).

CDR3 sequence (DNA): TGTGCCAGCAGCCCAGCGCCTAGCGGGGTTAGCACAGATACGCAGTATTTT. As protein: CASSPAPSGVSTDTQYF. This sequence joins TRBV7-2 and TRBJ2-3; 9 nucleotides line up with TRBD2. This CDR3 has 17 amino acids. V lost 5 bases and J lost 0; bases outside the gene matches: 9. Germline loops: CDR1 SGHTA, CDR2 FQGNSA.

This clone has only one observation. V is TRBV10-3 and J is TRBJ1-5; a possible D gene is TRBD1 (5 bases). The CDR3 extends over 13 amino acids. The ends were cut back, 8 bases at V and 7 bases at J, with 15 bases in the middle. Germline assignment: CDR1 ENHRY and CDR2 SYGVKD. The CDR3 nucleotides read TGTGCCATCTCCCCCGGCGGGGACCAGCCCCAGCATTTT. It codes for CAISPGGDQPQHF.

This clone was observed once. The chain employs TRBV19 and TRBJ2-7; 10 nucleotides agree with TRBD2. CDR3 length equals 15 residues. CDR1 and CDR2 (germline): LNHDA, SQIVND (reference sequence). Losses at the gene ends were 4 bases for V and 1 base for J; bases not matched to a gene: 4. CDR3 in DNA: TGTGCCAGTAGTACCCGGACTAGCGGATCCTACGAGCAGTACTTC. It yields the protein CASSTRTSGSYEQYF.

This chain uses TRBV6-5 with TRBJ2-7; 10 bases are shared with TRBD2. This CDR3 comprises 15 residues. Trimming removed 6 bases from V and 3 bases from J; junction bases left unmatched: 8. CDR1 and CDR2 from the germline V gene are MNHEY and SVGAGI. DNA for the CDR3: TGTGCCAGCAGCGCCGGACTAGCGGCAGACTACGAGCAGTACTTC. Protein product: CASSAGLAADYEQYF.

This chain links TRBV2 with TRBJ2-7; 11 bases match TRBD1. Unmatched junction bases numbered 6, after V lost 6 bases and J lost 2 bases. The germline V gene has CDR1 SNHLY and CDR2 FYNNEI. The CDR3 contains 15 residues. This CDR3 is CASSPGQGAAYEQYF. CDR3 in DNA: TGTGCCAGCAGCCCTGGACAGGGGGCGGCCTACGAGCAGTACTTC.

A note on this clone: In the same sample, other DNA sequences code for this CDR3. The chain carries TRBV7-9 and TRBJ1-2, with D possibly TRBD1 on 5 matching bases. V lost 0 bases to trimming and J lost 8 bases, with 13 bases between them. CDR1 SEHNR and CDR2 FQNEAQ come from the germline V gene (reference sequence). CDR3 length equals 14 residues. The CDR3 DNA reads TGTGCCAGCAGCTTAGCGGGCAGGGAGGGAGGCTACACCTTC. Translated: CASSLAGREGGYTF.

The CDR3: CASSIDFGQSSYEQYF. The DNA of the CDR3 is TGTGCCAGTAGTATAGATTTTGGACAGAGCTCCTACGAGCAGTACTTC. The chain couples TRBV19 to TRBJ2-7; TRBD1 might be the D (6 bases). Germline lookup yields CDR1 LNHDA and CDR2 SQIVND (reference sequence). This CDR3 contains 16 residues. V was shortened by 0 bases and J by 0 bases, with 12 bases between the two germline ends.

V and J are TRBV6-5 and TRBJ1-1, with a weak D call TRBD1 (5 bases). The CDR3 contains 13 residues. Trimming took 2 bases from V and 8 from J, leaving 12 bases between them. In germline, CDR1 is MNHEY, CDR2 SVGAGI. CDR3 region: CASSYGALREAFF. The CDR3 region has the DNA TGTGCCAGCAGTTACGGGGCTCTCAGGGAAGCTTTCTTT.

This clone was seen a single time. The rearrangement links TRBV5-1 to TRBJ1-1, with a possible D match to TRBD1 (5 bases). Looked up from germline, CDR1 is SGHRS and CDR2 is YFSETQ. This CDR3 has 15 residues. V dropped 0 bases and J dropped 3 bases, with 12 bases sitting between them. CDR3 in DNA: TGCGCCAGCAGCTTGGGAAGTGGGGACTACACTGAAGCTTTCTTT. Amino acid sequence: CASSLGSGDYTEAFF. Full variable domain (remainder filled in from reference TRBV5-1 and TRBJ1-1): KAGVTQTPRYLIKTRGQQVTLSCSPISGHRSVSWYQQTPGQGLQFLFEYFSETQRNKGNFPGRFSGRQFSNSRSEMNVSTLELGDSALYLCASSLGSGDYTEAFFGQGTRLTVV.

CDR3 residues: CASSRDNSPLHF. CDR3 DNA: TGTGCCAGCAGCCGCGATAATTCACCCCTCCACTTT. The chain couples TRBV3-1 (or the pseudogene TRBV3-2) to TRBJ1-6; unclear D gene. The CDR3 runs 12 residues. The V gene lost 4 bases and the J gene lost 5 bases, with 3 bases spanning the gap. The germline gives CDR1 LGHDT, CDR2 YNNKEL (reference sequence).

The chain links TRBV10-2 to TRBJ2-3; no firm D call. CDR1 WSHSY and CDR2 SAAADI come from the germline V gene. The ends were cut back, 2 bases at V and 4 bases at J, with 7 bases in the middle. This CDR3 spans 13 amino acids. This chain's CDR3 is CASSETEPDTQYF. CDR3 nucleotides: TGCGCCAGCAGTGAGACAGAGCCAGATACGCAGTATTTT.

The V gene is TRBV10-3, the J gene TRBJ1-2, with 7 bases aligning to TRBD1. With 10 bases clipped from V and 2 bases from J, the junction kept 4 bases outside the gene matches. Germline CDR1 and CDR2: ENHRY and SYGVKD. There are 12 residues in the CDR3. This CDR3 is CASRQGNYGYTF. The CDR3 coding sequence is TGTGCCAGCCGACAGGGAAACTATGGCTACACCTTC.

Here the CDR3 reads CASSGQENTGELFF. CDR3 DNA: TGTGCCAGCTCCGGACAGGAGAACACCGGGGAGCTGTTTTTT. This sequence joins TRBV18 and TRBJ2-2; 7 nucleotides line up with TRBD1. Germline V lookup: CDR1 KGHSH, CDR2 LQKENI. The length of the CDR3 is 14 residues. The ends lost 6 bases at V and 1 base at J; junction bases unmatched: 2.

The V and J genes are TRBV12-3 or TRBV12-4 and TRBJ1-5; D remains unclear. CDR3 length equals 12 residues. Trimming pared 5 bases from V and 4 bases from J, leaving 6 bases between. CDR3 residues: CASSLENQPQHF. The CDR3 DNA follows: TGTGCCAGCAGTCTTGAGAATCAGCCCCAGCATTTT.

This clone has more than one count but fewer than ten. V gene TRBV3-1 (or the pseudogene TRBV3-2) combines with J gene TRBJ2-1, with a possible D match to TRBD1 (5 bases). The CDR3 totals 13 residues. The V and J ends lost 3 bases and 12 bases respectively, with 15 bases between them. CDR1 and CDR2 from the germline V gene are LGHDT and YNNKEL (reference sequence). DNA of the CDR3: TGTGCCAGCAGCCATTCAGGGTACTTATGGCAGTTCTTC. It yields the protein CASSHSGYLWQFF.

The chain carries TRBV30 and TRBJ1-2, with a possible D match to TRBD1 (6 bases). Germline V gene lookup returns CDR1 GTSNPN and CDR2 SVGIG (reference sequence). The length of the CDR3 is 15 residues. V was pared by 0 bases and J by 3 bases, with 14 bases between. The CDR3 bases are TGTGCCTGGAGTGTACAGGGAGCCCATTACTATGGCTACACCTTC. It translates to CAWSVQGAHYYGYTF.

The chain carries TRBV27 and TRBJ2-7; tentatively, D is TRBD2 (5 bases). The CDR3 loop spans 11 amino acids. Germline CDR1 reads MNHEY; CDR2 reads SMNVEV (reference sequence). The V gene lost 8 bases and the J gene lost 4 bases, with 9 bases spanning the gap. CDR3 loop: CASGLFYEQYF. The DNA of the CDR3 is TGTGCCAGCGGACTTTTTTACGAGCAGTACTTC.

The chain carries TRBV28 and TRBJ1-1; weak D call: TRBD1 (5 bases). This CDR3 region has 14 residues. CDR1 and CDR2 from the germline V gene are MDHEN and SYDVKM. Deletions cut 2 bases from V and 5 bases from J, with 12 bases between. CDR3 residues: CASSLLRVRTEAFF. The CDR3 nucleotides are TGTGCCAGCAGTTTACTCAGGGTCCGAACTGAAGCTTTCTTT.

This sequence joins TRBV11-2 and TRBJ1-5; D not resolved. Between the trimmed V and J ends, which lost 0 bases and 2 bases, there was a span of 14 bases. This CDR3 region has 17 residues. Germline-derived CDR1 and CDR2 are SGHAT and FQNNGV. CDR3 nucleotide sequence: TGTGCCAGCAGCTTAGATCGTTCGGTAACAGGCAATCAGCCCCAGCATTTT. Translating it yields CASSLDRSVTGNQPQHF. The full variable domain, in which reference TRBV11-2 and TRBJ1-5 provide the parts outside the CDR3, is EAGVAQSPRYKIIEKRQSVAFWCNPISGHATLYWYQQILGQGPKLLIQFQNNGVVDDSQLPKDRFSAERLKGVDSTLKIQPAKLEDSAVYLCASSLDRSVTGNQPQHFGDGTRLSIL.

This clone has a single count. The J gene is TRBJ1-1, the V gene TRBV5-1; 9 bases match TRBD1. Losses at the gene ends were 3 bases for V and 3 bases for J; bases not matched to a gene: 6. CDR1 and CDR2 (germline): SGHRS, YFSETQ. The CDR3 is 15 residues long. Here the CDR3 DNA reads TGCGCCAGCAGCTGGGGACAGGGTGAGGACACTGAAGCTTTCTTT. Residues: CASSWGQGEDTEAFF.

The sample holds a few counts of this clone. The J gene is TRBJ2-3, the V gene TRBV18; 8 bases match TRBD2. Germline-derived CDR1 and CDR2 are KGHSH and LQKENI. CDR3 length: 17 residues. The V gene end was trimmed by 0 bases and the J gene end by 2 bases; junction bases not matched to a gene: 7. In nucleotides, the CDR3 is TGTGCCAGCTCACCACCTGGTCGGCGGGAGGTCACAGATACGCAGTATTTT. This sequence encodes CASSPPGRREVTDTQYF.

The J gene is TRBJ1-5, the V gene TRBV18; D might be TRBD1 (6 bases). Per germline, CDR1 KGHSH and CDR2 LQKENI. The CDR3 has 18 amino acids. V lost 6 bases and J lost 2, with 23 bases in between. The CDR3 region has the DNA TGTGCCAGCTCGAGGGACACTCTGGCGGGTATCGGCAATCAGCCCCAGCATTTT. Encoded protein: CASSRDTLAGIGNQPQHF.

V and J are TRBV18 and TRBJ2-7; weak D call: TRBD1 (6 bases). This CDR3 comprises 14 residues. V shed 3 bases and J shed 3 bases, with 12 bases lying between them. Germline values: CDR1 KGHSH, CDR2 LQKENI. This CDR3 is CASSPMTGGYEQYF. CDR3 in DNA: TGTGCCAGCTCACCTATGACAGGAGGCTACGAGCAGTACTTC.